In this sample, the clone carrying this T cell receptor beta chain turned up many times. This entry is derived from a study of tumor-infiltrating lymphocytes in oesophageal squamous cell carcinoma. With 4 bases removed from V and 2 bases from J, the gap between germline ends came to 7 bases. Germline CDR1 reads SGHRS; CDR2 reads YFSETQ. CDR3 length: 12 amino acids. In TCRdb, the PCR reads were re-called with MiXCR into one record per CDR3 protein. The top ten clones hold approximately 41% of a sample with 15,000 to 20,000 distinct CDR3 sequences, 35% to 55% of them seen once. The sequence was collected from a female donor with esophageal squamous cell carcinoma. The chain joins TRBV5-1 to TRBJ2-7; possibly TRBD1 for D (6 bases). Sequenced: blood. The CDR3 sequence: CASSRDTYEQYF. DNA of the CDR3: TGCGCCAGCAGCCGGGACACCTACGAGCAGTACTTC.